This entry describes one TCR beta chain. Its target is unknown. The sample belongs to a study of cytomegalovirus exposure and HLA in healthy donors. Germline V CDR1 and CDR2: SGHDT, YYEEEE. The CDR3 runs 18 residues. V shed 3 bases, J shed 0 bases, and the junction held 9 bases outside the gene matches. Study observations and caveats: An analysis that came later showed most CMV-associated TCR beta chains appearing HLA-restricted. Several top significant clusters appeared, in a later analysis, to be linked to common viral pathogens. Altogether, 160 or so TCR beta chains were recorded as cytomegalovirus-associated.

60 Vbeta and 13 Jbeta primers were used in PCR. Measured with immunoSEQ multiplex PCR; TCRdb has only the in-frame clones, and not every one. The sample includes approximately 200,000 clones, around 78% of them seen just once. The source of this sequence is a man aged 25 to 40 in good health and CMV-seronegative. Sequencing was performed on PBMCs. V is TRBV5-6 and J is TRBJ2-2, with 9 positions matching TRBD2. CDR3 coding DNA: TGTGCCAGCAGCTACCCCTATCGGACTAGCGCGAACACCGGGGAGCTGTTTTTT. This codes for CASSYPYRTSANTGELFF. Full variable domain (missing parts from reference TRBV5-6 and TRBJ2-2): DAGVTQSPTHLIKTRGQQVTLRCSPKSGHDTVSWYQQALGQGPQFIFQYYEEEERQRGNFPDRFSGHQFPNYSSELNVNALLLGDSALYLCASSYPYRTSANTGELFFGEGSRLTVL.